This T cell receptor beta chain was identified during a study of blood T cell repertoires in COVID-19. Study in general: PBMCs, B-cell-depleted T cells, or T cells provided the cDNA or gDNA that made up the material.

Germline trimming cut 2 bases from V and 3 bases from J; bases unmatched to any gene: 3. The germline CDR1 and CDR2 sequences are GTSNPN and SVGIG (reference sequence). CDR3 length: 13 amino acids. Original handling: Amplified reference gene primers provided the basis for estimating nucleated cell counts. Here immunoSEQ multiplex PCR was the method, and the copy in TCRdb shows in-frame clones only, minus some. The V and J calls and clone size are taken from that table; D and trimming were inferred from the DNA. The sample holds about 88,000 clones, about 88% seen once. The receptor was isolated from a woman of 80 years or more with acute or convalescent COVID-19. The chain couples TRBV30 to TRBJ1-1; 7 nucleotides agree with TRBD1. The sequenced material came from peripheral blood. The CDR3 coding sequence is TGTGCCTGGAGTACAACAGGGGACACTGAAGCTTTCTTT. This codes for CAWSTTGDTEAFF. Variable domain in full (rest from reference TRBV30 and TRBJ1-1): SQTIHQWPATLVQPVGSPLSLECTVEGTSNPNLYWYRQAAGRGLQLLFYSVGIGQISSEVPQNLSASRPQDRQFILSSKKLLLSDSGFYLCAWSTTGDTEAFFGQGTRLTVV.